These T cell receptor beta chains were read from a single sample in a study of chemoradiotherapy in HPV16-positive cancers. Repertoires were generated with immunoSEQ multiplex PCR, while TCRdb's copy carries only in-frame clones and drops some. Among 55,000 to 85,000 clones, about nine tenths were seen once, and the ten largest hold over 4%. This specimen was blood, taken from a patient who underwent chemoradiotherapy. The receptor source for this set is a human donor with HPV-associated anogenital cancer. Both conserved end residues are trimmed from each CDR3. The order of the fields is D gene, J gene, V gene, CDR3 protein. A D gene is named only where the DNA matches it firmly.

d_gene: TRBD2
j_gene: TRBJ2-3
v_gene: TRBV5-1
CDR3aa: ASSLSGDRTDTQY

d_gene: NA
j_gene: TRBJ2-3
v_gene: TRBV7-9
CDR3aa: ASSATDTQY

d_gene: TRBD1
j_gene: TRBJ1-2
v_gene: TRBV9
CDR3aa: ASSPYPGQAYGYT

d_gene: TRBD1
j_gene: TRBJ2-6
v_gene: TRBV7-9
CDR3aa: ASSPDRDRGSGANVLT

d_gene: NA
j_gene: TRBJ1-6
v_gene: TRBV5-6
CDR3aa: ASSHAAGDNSPLH

d_gene: NA
j_gene: TRBJ1-5
v_gene: TRBV19
CDR3aa: ASSVDRNQPQH

d_gene: TRBD2
j_gene: TRBJ2-7
v_gene: TRBV13
CDR3aa: ASSSSGRVQGYGQY

d_gene: NA
j_gene: TRBJ2-3
v_gene: TRBV5-1
CDR3aa: ASTWGPADTQY

d_gene: NA
j_gene: TRBJ2-2
v_gene: TRBV5-1
CDR3aa: ASSLATSTNTGELF

d_gene: NA
j_gene: TRBJ1-1
v_gene: TRBV6-5
CDR3aa: ASSYSRAMNTEAF

d_gene: NA
j_gene: TRBJ2-6
v_gene: TRBV28
CDR3aa: ASSLGGLVAGANVLT

d_gene: NA
j_gene: TRBJ1-2
v_gene: TRBV1
CDR3aa: TSSPDRRYGYT

d_gene: NA
j_gene: TRBJ1-1
v_gene: TRBV19
CDR3aa: ASSIWLDLNTEAF

d_gene: TRBD1
j_gene: TRBJ1-1
v_gene: TRBV15
CDR3aa: ATSSPEQGANTEAF

d_gene: NA
j_gene: TRBJ1-1
v_gene: TRBV5-8
CDR3aa: ASSGISFLAAF

d_gene: NA
j_gene: TRBJ2-2
v_gene: TRBV7-3
CDR3aa: ASSPRAGAGGGELF

d_gene: NA
j_gene: TRBJ1-1
v_gene: TRBV7-2
CDR3aa: ASSQAAGITEAF

d_gene: NA
j_gene: TRBJ2-1
v_gene: TRBV10-1
CDR3aa: ASRTGLQPGNEQF

d_gene: NA
j_gene: TRBJ2-3
v_gene: TRBV30
CDR3aa: AWSVRGFTDTQY

d_gene: NA
j_gene: TRBJ1-1
v_gene: TRBV10-3
CDR3aa: ASRGRRVNTEAF

d_gene: NA
j_gene: TRBJ1-1
v_gene: TRBV27
CDR3aa: ASRSSQGMNTEAF

d_gene: NA
j_gene: TRBJ1-3
v_gene: TRBV19
CDR3aa: ASSIGGNTIY

d_gene: NA
j_gene: TRBJ2-1
v_gene: TRBV1
CDR3aa: TSSQTDRVGNEQF

d_gene: TRBD2
j_gene: TRBJ2-3
v_gene: TRBV27
CDR3aa: ASSSRLAGGVDTQY

d_gene: NA
j_gene: TRBJ2-3
v_gene: TRBV7-5
CDR3aa: ASSSLGGDTQY

d_gene: NA
j_gene: TRBJ2-2
v_gene: TRBV7-2
CDR3aa: ASSPQGSAGELF

d_gene: TRBD1
j_gene: TRBJ2-1
v_gene: TRBV11-3
CDR3aa: ASSWGTGYNEQF

d_gene: TRBD1
j_gene: TRBJ2-7
v_gene: TRBV29-1
CDR3aa: SVPGQGAGYEQY

d_gene: TRBD1
j_gene: TRBJ1-5
v_gene: TRBV27
CDR3aa: ASSSGTGYQPQH

d_gene: NA
j_gene: TRBJ1-2
v_gene: TRBV9
CDR3aa: ASSTFLAGEGYT

d_gene: NA
j_gene: TRBJ2-5
v_gene: TRBV19
CDR3aa: ASSIQEIGAEETQY

d_gene: TRBD1
j_gene: TRBJ2-6
v_gene: TRBV5-6
CDR3aa: ASSLGTGYFPGANVLT

d_gene: NA
j_gene: TRBJ1-1
v_gene: TRBV7-9
CDR3aa: ASSLVLGMNTEAF

d_gene: NA
j_gene: TRBJ2-7
v_gene: TRBV5-1
CDR3aa: ASSPAHGSYEQY

d_gene: NA
j_gene: TRBJ2-5
v_gene: TRBV7-8
CDR3aa: ASSLNPMGFQETQY

d_gene: NA
j_gene: TRBJ2-7
v_gene: TRBV19
CDR3aa: ASSIAGGDYEQY

d_gene: NA
j_gene: TRBJ2-3
v_gene: TRBV7-9
CDR3aa: ASSLVQTGPTDTQY

d_gene: NA
j_gene: TRBJ2-3
v_gene: TRBV4-1
CDR3aa: ASSQVSTEADTQY

d_gene: NA
j_gene: TRBJ1-1
v_gene: TRBV10-3
CDR3aa: AISEGEGREAF

d_gene: NA
j_gene: TRBJ1-5
v_gene: TRBV28
CDR3aa: ASSVGRRRGFNQPQH

d_gene: NA
j_gene: TRBJ2-5
v_gene: TRBV29-1
CDR3aa: SNRHQETQY

d_gene: NA
j_gene: TRBJ1-2
v_gene: TRBV11-2
CDR3aa: ASSLDSGGSYGYT

d_gene: TRBD1
j_gene: TRBJ2-2
v_gene: TRBV18
CDR3aa: ASSLGQGVLIGELF

d_gene: NA
j_gene: TRBJ2-5
v_gene: TRBV23-1
CDR3aa: ASSPEETQY

d_gene: NA
j_gene: TRBJ1-1
v_gene: TRBV13
CDR3aa: ASSLDREAF

d_gene: NA
j_gene: TRBJ1-5
v_gene: TRBV5-6
CDR3aa: ASSLGLENQPQH

d_gene: NA
j_gene: TRBJ2-2
v_gene: TRBV5-6
CDR3aa: ASQGNPQINTGELF

d_gene: NA
j_gene: TRBJ2-1
v_gene: TRBV18
CDR3aa: ASSPLGAGTEQF

d_gene: TRBD2
j_gene: TRBJ2-1
v_gene: TRBV6-1
CDR3aa: ASRPSGGEQF

d_gene: TRBD2
j_gene: TRBJ2-3
v_gene: TRBV11-3
CDR3aa: ASSPMGRDKDTQY

d_gene: NA
j_gene: TRBJ2-3
v_gene: TRBV29-1
CDR3aa: SVVRDSFSTDTQY

d_gene: TRBD1
j_gene: TRBJ2-2
v_gene: TRBV7-9
CDR3aa: ASSFQPTGVRGTGELF

d_gene: NA
j_gene: TRBJ2-1
v_gene: TRBV7-7
CDR3aa: ASSLTRYNEQF

d_gene: NA
j_gene: TRBJ1-4
v_gene: TRBV5-6
CDR3aa: ASSLGHQGEKLF

d_gene: NA
j_gene: TRBJ2-6
v_gene: TRBV27
CDR3aa: ASSLWALGKEIGGANVLT